One T cell receptor beta chain is described in this entry. Its antigen remains unidentified. Germline CDR1 reads SNHLY; CDR2 reads FYNNEI. The CDR3 has 13 residues. The trim removed 7 bases at V and 1 base at J, leaving 3 bases unmatched. TCRdb ran MiXCR on the 5' RACE reads and lists one entry per CDR3 protein. Of 250,000 or so distinct CDR3 sequences listed, 15% to 20% are singletons. This sample is part of a study of CD8 T cells in ankylosing spondylitis. Findings of the study overall: Significant enrichment of disease-linked clones was reportedly seen in matched ankylosing spondylitis synovial fluid.

The chain joins TRBV2 to TRBJ1-1, with TRBD1 matching over 7 bases. Sequences were obtained from blood, either unsorted or a sorted T cell fraction (not recorded which). The clonotype originates from a male donor with ankylosing spondylitis or in good health (not recorded which). CDR3 DNA: TGTGCCAGCACAGGGGGTGGGAACACTGAAGCTTTCTTT. Translation: CASTGGGNTEAFF.